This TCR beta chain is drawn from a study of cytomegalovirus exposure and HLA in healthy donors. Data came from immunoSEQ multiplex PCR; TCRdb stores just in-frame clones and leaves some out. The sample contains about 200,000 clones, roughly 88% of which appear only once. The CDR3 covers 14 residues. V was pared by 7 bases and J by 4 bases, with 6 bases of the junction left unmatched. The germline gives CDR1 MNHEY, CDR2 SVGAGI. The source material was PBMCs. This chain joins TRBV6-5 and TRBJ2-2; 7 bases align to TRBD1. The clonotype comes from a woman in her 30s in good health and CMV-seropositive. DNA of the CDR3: TGTGCCAGCAAAAAGGGACAGCCCACCGGGGAGCTGTTTTTT. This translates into CASKKGQPTGELFF.